This entry is about one T cell receptor beta chain. Its antigen is unknown. The data were taken from a study of shared clonotypes between healthy human individuals. Looking at the study overall: Plates per donor: three CD4 naive, three CD4 memory, two CD8 naive, one CD8 memory.

CDR3 length: 15 residues. Germline trimming cut 3 bases from V and 7 bases from J; bases unmatched to any gene: 6. Germline V gene sequence: CDR1 SGHAT, CDR2 FQNNGV. Repertoires were generated with immunoSEQ multiplex PCR, while TCRdb's copy carries only in-frame clones and drops some. The sample lists 850,000 to 1,200,000 clones, around 76% seen once, with 1.4% to 1.5% in the top ten. Adult Caucasians living in Nashville, Tennessee made up all of the donors. A CD45RA-negative memory subset and a CD45RA+ naive subset were separated from the CD4+ cells. Points from the study as a whole: The study's rarefaction showed incomplete sorted-subset sequencing despite large depth.

The source is a man younger than 35 in good health. The chain carries TRBV11-2 and TRBJ2-2; 9 nucleotides agree with TRBD1. The specimen sequenced was memory CD4+ T cells sorted from blood. Subset reported: CD45RA-negative fraction. As DNA, the CDR3 is TGTGCCAGCAGCTTCAACAGGGGGCAAAGCGGGGAGCTGTTTTTT. This codes for CASSFNRGQSGELFF.